This TCR beta chain came from a study of shared T cell receptors in the human thymus. Germline assignment: CDR1 MDHEN and CDR2 SYDVKM. The junction had 7 bases not matched to a gene; V was cut back by 5 bases and J by 4 bases. The CDR3 has 17 amino acids. Measured with immunoSEQ multiplex PCR; TCRdb has only the in-frame clones, and not every one. The sample contains more than 550,000 clones, around 87% of which appear only once. The same specimen was also included in a second study, on human thymus T cells.

The V and J genes are TRBV28 and TRBJ2-1; 14 bases align to TRBD2. This TCR was recovered from a boy less than two years old with a congenital heart defect. What was sequenced was thymocytes. The chain's CDR3 is CASSAGLAGGPYNEQFF. The DNA for the CDR3 is TGTGCCAGCAGTGCCGGACTAGCGGGAGGCCCTTACAATGAGCAGTTCTTC.